The TCR beta chain described here comes from a study of molecular identifiers for immune sequencing clone quantification (dated by TCRdb to the late 2010s). Study-wide context: For a replicate experiment, the RNA from either 20,000 or 100,000 naive CD8 T cells was divided into five aliquots, and four of those aliquots went on to sequencing. CD8 T cells were used in a methods study to benchmark molecular-identifier clustering-based TCR repertoire sequencing (MIDCIRS) and TCR RNA copy counting.

Broad study findings and their caveats: Naive libraries contained spiked-in Jurkat TCR RNA (10 copies' worth), which is not part of the donor repertoire. When barcode sub-clustering was not used, chimeric consensus sequences inflated TCR diversity, with chimeras reaching as high as 47%. In CMV-specific effector cells, clones with more than 20 RNA copies contained over 97% of molecules, whereas in naive cells such clones contained under 1% of molecules. Spiked-in Jurkat TCR RNA equivalent to a single cell was reported to be detectable even among 800,000 to 1,000,000 naive CD8 T cells. Identical TCR molecules sharing a barcode could cause highly expanded clone sizes to be underestimated. About 3 recovered TCR RNA copies per cell were obtained by modeling, versus around 10 by digital PCR, implying a capture efficiency of about 30%.

Receptor amplification or capture employed PCR. The sequencing machine was a NextSeq 500. Preparation of bulk TCR libraries followed a previously described approach, with the TCR primers listed in Table S5. Total RNA was purified with the Qiagen AllPrep DNA/RNA kit. Before analysis, reads from multiple sequencing runs of one library were combined. Concerning the study's data processing: Reads were retained only if an exact TCR constant sequence was present, and the retained reads were trimmed to 150 nt and grouped according to their 12-nt molecular barcodes. Reads inside each barcode group were sub-clustered using a 15% Levenshtein threshold, and a quality-weighted consensus sequence was constructed for each RNA molecule. Non-functional sequences were filtered out, along with any lower-count sequence sitting one edit away from another sequence. Barcode sub-clusters with fewer than 20% of the maximum read count were removed, based on fitting two negative binomial distributions. Clones were called with MiXCR by TCRdb after fastp trimmed the public reads at Q25, and only in-frame beta chains were retained. CDR3 protein duplicates are merged, each entry listing the most common genes and DNA. V and J calls and clone size were set by TCRdb, not the authors. Recorded for this sample are some 41,000 distinct CDR3 sequences; about 24% of them occurred a single time. The top ten hold about 0.91% of the sample.

A word on this clonotype: It has no known antigen specificity. Base qualities were left out, and no much larger clone turns up one base away.

Libraries of naive CD8 T cells were built from anywhere between roughly 20,000 and 1,100,000 sorted cells, with 10%, 30% or 50% of the purified RNA used. Naive CD8 T cells were FACS-sorted as CD8+CD4-CCR7+CD45RA+ on a BD FACSAria II into RLT Plus buffer. To test detection sensitivity, Jurkat RNA equivalent to more than 8 TCR copies was spiked into samples of roughly 19,000-1,000,000 naive CD8 T cells. CD8 T cells were enriched with RosetteSep CD8+ T Cell Enrichment Cocktail and Ficoll-Paque, followed by ACK red cell lysis. This sequence originates from a human donor in good health. Some libraries in this study had Jurkat cell RNA spiked in. Sequencing input: naive CD8+ T cells from blood, with Jurkat cell RNA spiked in. The intended sense of this specimen's cell subset or site label: FACS-sorted CD8+CD4-CCR7+CD45RA+ naive T cells.

The CDR3 protein: CALSESDFEQYF. The DNA is as follows: TGTGCGCTCAGTGAGTCGGACTTCGAGCAGTACTTC. The chain uses TRBV10-3 and TRBJ2-7, with a weak D call of TRBD2 (5 bases match). Inclusive of the bounding cysteine and phenylalanine, the CDR3 is 12 residues long. Here the CDR3 DNA is all that survives: 36 bases in frame from base 1. The germline V gene encodes CDR1 ENHRY and CDR2 SYGVKD.